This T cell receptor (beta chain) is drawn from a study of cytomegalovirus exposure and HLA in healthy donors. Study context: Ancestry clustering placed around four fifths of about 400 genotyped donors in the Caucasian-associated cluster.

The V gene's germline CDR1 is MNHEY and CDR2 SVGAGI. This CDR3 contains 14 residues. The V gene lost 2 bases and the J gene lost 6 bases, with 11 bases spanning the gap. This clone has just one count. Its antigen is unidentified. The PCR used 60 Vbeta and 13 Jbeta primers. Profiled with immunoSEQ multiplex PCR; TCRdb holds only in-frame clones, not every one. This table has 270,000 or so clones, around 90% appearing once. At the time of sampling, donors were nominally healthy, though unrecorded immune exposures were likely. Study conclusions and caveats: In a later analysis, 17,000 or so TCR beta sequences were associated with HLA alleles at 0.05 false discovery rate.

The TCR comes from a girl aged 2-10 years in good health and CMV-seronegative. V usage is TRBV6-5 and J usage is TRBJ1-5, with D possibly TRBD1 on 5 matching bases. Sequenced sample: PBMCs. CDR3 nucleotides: TGTGCCAGCAGTTACACGGGACTCGGTCAGCCCCAGCATTTT. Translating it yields CASSYTGLGQPQHF.